Listed below are T cell receptor beta chains from one sample, sequenced in a study of cytomegalovirus exposure and HLA in healthy donors. Libraries were prepared by immunoSEQ multiplex PCR; TCRdb keeps only in-frame clonotypes and omits some of them. The repertoire holds about 120,000 clones, with around 66% as singletons. The source material was PBMCs. Source of these receptors: a woman between 40 and 55 years old in good health and CMV-seropositive. The CDR3 runs from the conserved cysteine through the conserved F or W. The D gene is left open where the match is weak. The listing skips clone size in some rows; elsewhere it reads once, few, many or a size class.

CDR3nt | CDR3aa | v_gene | d_gene | abundance | j_gene
TGTGCCAGCAGCTTAGCGGAGGAGGAGACCCAGTACTTC | CASSLAEEETQYF | TRBV7-2 | . | . | TRBJ2-5
TGTGCCAGCAGTGGGGCAGGGGAAGAAGGCACTGAAGCTTTCTTT | CASSGAGEEGTEAFF | TRBV28 | . | . | TRBJ1-1
TGTGCCAGCAGCGTCGCCTCCTCTCCGACAGGGAGGAAGCAGTACTTC | CASSVASSPTGRKQYF | TRBV28 | . | . | TRBJ2-7
TGTGCCAGCACCTCCGGACAGGGCCGGACTGAAGCTTTCTTT | CASTSGQGRTEAFF | TRBV28 | TRBD1 | . | TRBJ1-1
TGTGCCAGCAGACCTCCCGCGGGTTACGAGCAGTACTTC | CASRPPAGYEQYF | TRBV6-5 | . | few | TRBJ2-7
TGTGCCAGCAGCGCCCCCGGGACAGGGCCTGGCTACACCTTC | CASSAPGTGPGYTF | TRBV11-3 | TRBD1 | . | TRBJ1-2
TGTGCCAGCAGCTCCCGTTGGATAGCGGCAGATACGCAGTATTTT | CASSSRWIAADTQYF | TRBV5-6 | . | . | TRBJ2-3
TGTGCCAGCACCCCCAGGGGTACCGGGGAGCTGTTTTTT | CASTPRGTGELFF | TRBV7-9 | . | . | TRBJ2-2
TGTGCCAGCAGCTTGGAACATTGGGACAGCCACTATGGCTACACCTTC | CASSLEHWDSHYGYTF | TRBV5-4 | TRBD1 | . | TRBJ1-2
TGTGCCAGCAGTTCCACGACAGGGGGGACGCAGTTCTTC | CASSSTTGGTQFF | TRBV6-5 | TRBD1 | few | TRBJ2-1
TGTGCCAGCAGGTTGCGGGGGGGCCCGGAGACCCAGTACTTC | CASRLRGGPETQYF | TRBV13 | TRBD2 | few | TRBJ2-5
TGTGCCAGCAGTCAGGGGGGTCCGGGCTACACCTTC | CASSQGGPGYTF | TRBV28 | TRBD1 | . | TRBJ1-2
TGTGCCACGCTCAGACAGGGACTAGGGACTGAAGCTTTCTTT | CATLRQGLGTEAFF | TRBV10-3 | TRBD1 | few | TRBJ1-1
TGTGCCAGCCCACCACGGGAGGGCATTCAGTACTTC | CASPPREGIQYF | TRBV18 | TRBD2 | . | TRBJ2-4
TGTGCCAGCACCAGCGACAGGAAAGGGGAAAAACTGTTTTTT | CASTSDRKGEKLFF | TRBV27 | . | . | TRBJ1-4
TGTGCCAGCAGCTTGGGCGAGGGAACTAATGAAAAACTGTTTTTT | CASSLGEGTNEKLFF | TRBV5-8 | . | . | TRBJ1-4
TGTGCCAGCAGTTACGAAGGGGGAACCTACAATGAGCAGTTCTTC | CASSYEGGTYNEQFF | TRBV6-5 | . | . | TRBJ2-1
TGTGCCAGCAGTGGAGGGGGAGGGGGTGCGGTTCCCCGAAAGTTCTTC | CASSGGGGGAVPRKFF | TRBV9 | . | . | TRBJ2-1
TGTGCCAGCAGTCCAACAGCAAGAATGGGAAACACCATATATTTT | CASSPTARMGNTIYF | TRBV6-1 | . | . | TRBJ1-3
TGTGCCAGCTCACCGCCTTCACAGGGAGACAATCAGCCCCAGCATTTT | CASSPPSQGDNQPQHF | TRBV18 | . | . | TRBJ1-5
TGTGCCAGCAGTTTGGGGCCCCTTACAGATACGCAGTATTTT | CASSLGPLTDTQYF | TRBV6-4 | . | . | TRBJ2-3
TGTGCCAGCAGTTCAACGGACAGGCGTGGCTACACCTTC | CASSSTDRRGYTF | TRBV27 | TRBD1 | . | TRBJ1-2
TGTGCCAGCAGTTACGAAGCAGGGATCCCGACTGAAGCTTTCTTT | CASSYEAGIPTEAFF | TRBV6-5 | . | many | TRBJ1-1
TGTGCCAGCAGTGAATCCGTAGCGGGGGGGCCCCAAGAGACCCAGTACTTC | CASSESVAGGPQETQYF | TRBV2 | TRBD2 | . | TRBJ2-5
TGTGCCAGCAGCGTAAGGACTAGCGGGATCGACAATGAGCAGTTCTTC | CASSVRTSGIDNEQFF | TRBV9 | TRBD2 | . | TRBJ2-1
TGTGCCAGCAGCTTAGCGGACTTATACGAGCAGTACTTC | CASSLADLYEQYF | TRBV7-9 | . | . | TRBJ2-7
TGTGCCAGCAGTTTCGGGAACACAGATACGCAGTATTTT | CASSFGNTDTQYF | TRBV28 | . | few | TRBJ2-3
TGTGCCAGCAGCTTCAGGGGGATGGGAGAGACCCAGTACTTC | CASSFRGMGETQYF | TRBV5-6 | TRBD1 | . | TRBJ2-5
TGTGCCAGCAGTTTCGGGGTTCCCCCGCATGAGCAGTTCTTC | CASSFGVPPHEQFF | TRBV27 | . | . | TRBJ2-1
TGTGCCAGCTCACCAGTTAACGGGGCCGGGGAGCTGTTTTTT | CASSPVNGAGELFF | TRBV18 | . | . | TRBJ2-2
TGTGCCTGGAGTACAGGGGGGGCCTACAATGAGCAGTTCTTC | CAWSTGGAYNEQFF | TRBV30 | . | . | TRBJ2-1
TGTGCCAGCAGTGACCGCGGGAGTACTTCCGGCGAGCAGTACTTC | CASSDRGSTSGEQYF | TRBV6-1 | TRBD2 | . | TRBJ2-7
TGCAGCGTTGACGCGGGAATCCACGAGCAGTACTTC | CSVDAGIHEQYF | TRBV29-1 | . | few | TRBJ2-7
TGTGCCAGAAGCTCCCATCCCAAACCAGCTGAAGCTTTCTTT | CARSSHPKPAEAFF | TRBV5-3 | . | once | TRBJ1-1
TGTGCCAGTAGTATAGGATCAAGAGGGACTGAAGCTTTCTTT | CASSIGSRGTEAFF | TRBV19 | . | . | TRBJ1-1
TGTGCCACCAGCCGCAGCGGGGAGCGGAATGAGCAGTTCTTC | CATSRSGERNEQFF | TRBV15 | TRBD2 | . | TRBJ2-1
TGTGCCACCAGCAGAGGGGGTCTAGCGGGACGGCCCGAGCAGTTCTTC | CATSRGGLAGRPEQFF | TRBV15 | TRBD2 | few | TRBJ2-1
TGTGCCAGTAGTCCCCAGGTGACTAGCGGGGGAGTCAATGAGCAGTTCTTC | CASSPQVTSGGVNEQFF | TRBV19 | TRBD2 | few | TRBJ2-1
TGTGCCAGCAGCGTTTTAGACTCGAACACTGAAGCTTTCTTT | CASSVLDSNTEAFF | TRBV9 | . | . | TRBJ1-1
TGCGCCAGCAGCTTGGGCCTGTCGGCAACTAATGAAAAACTGTTTTTT | CASSLGLSATNEKLFF | TRBV5-1 | . | . | TRBJ1-4
TGTGCCACCGCCTGGCCTAGCGGCACAGATACGCAGTATTTT | CATAWPSGTDTQYF | TRBV6-5 | . | . | TRBJ2-3
TGTGCCAGCAGCTTAGGGGACAGTTCCTACGAGCAGTACTTC | CASSLGDSSYEQYF | TRBV7-6 | TRBD1 | few | TRBJ2-7
TGTGCCAGCAGTAGGTACACCGGGTCCAATCAGCCCCAGCATTTT | CASSRYTGSNQPQHF | TRBV5-6 | . | few | TRBJ1-5
TGTGCCACCCGTAGGTCATCGGGAGGCGAGCAGTACTTC | CATRRSSGGEQYF | TRBV19 | TRBD2 | . | TRBJ2-7
TGCGCCAGCAGTGATGAAGCGGGAGGAGGAGATACGCAGTATTTT | CASSDEAGGGDTQYF | TRBV10-1 | TRBD2 | . | TRBJ2-3
TGTGCCAGCGGTAATCGGGGTATAGCCAAAAACATTCAGTACTTC | CASGNRGIAKNIQYF | TRBV2 | . | few | TRBJ2-4
TGTGCCAGCAGCGTAAATGGGGACAGCGGTGAAAAACTGTTTTTT | CASSVNGDSGEKLFF | TRBV9 | TRBD1 | . | TRBJ1-4
TGTGCCAGCAGAGACAGTTTAAACACTGAAGCTTTCTTT | CASRDSLNTEAFF | TRBV7-9 | . | many | TRBJ1-1
TGTGCCTGGAGTGTGGGAGGGGGGGAGACCCAGTACTTC | CAWSVGGGETQYF | TRBV30 | . | . | TRBJ2-5
TGTGCCAGCAGTGAACGCGGACAGGGTGGAGTAGCTTTCTTT | CASSERGQGGVAFF | TRBV6-1 | TRBD1 | . | TRBJ1-1
TGCGCCAGCAGTTTTACAGGGGGCACTGAAGCTTTCTTT | CASSFTGGTEAFF | TRBV10-1 | TRBD1 | . | TRBJ1-1
TGTGCCAGCAGCTTCTCCGGGGGGGAAGATACGCAGTATTTT | CASSFSGGEDTQYF | TRBV11-3 | TRBD2 | once | TRBJ2-3
TGTGCCAGCAGCCCGGGACAGGGTACTGAAGCTTTCTTT | CASSPGQGTEAFF | TRBV7-9 | TRBD1 | . | TRBJ1-1
TGTGCCAGCAGCAAGGACACCTGGCCGGGAGGTGGCTACACCTTC | CASSKDTWPGGGYTF | TRBV14 | . | . | TRBJ1-2
TGTGCCAGCAGTTTGTCCTGGGAAATGGTGGGGACAGGGATGTACAATGAGCAGTTCTTC | CASSLSWEMVGTGMYNEQFF | TRBV28 | TRBD1 | . | TRBJ2-1
TGTGCCAGCAGTCCAAGCCTAGCGGGAAAGAACGAGCAGTACTTC | CASSPSLAGKNEQYF | TRBV6-5 | TRBD2 | many | TRBJ2-7
TGTGCCAGCAGTTACTCACCGGGACAGAACTATGGCTACACCTTC | CASSYSPGQNYGYTF | TRBV6-5 | TRBD1 | . | TRBJ1-2